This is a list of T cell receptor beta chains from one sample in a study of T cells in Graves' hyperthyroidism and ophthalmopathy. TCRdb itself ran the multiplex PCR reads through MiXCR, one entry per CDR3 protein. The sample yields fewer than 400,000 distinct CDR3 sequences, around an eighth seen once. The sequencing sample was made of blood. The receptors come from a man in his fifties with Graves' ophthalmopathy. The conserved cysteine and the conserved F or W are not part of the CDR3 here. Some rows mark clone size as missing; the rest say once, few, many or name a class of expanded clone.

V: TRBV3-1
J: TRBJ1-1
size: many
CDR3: ASSPLGGGSAEAF

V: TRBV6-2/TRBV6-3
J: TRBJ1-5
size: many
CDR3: AIARGIGSNQPQH

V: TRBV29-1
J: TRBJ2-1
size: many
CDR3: SVVDGLYRFDNEQF

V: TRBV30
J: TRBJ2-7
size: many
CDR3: AWSVHHYEQY

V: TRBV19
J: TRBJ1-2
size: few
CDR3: ASSPWTGEDGYT

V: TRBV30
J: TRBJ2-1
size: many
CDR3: AWSVYAGPNEQF

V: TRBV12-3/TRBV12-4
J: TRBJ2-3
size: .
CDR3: ASSLSILGPDTQY

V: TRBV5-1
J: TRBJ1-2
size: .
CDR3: ASSSRNMAAGEGGYT

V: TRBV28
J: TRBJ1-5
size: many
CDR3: ASSLSPPQH

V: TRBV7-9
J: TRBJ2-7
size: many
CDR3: ASSSSLAGYYEQY

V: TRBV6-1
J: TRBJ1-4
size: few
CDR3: ASSTTGGNEKLF

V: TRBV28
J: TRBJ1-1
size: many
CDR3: ASRRPGQGTEAF

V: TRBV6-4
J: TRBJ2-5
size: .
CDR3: AGGDTRETQY

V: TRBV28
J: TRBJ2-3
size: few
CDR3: ASSPGRGGDTDTQY

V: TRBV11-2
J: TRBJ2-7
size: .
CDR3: ASSLLALSSYEQY

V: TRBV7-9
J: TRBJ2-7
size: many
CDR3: ASSDRTYEQY

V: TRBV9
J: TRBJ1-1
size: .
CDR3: ASSVGDTGTEAF

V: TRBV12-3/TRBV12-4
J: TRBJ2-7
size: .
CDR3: ASSLSGKYEQY

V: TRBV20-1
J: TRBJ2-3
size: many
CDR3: SAATGTSGSYTQY

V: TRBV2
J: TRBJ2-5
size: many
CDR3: ASNFEKAGVGETQY

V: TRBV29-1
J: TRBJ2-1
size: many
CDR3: SGGLAGDEQF

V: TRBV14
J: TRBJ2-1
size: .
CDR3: ASSQGRYRGRTGDEQF

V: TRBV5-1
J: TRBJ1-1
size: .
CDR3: ASSLGPRWSTEAF

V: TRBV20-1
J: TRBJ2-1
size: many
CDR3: SATRDSRLYNEQF

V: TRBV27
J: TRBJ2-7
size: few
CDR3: ASRYGTGGLEQY

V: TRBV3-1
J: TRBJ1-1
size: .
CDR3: ASSPVDRGRLGGEAF

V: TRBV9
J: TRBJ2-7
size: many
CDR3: ASSVGPGTSTYEQY

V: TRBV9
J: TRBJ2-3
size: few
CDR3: ASSFTGTGDPDTQY

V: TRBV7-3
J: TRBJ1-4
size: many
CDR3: ASSSDGRNEKLF

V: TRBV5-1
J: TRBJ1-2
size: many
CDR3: ASTDGRAYGYT

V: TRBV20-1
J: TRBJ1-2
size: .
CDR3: SAGGDRDYGYT

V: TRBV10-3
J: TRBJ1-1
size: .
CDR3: AIRGLAGTEAF

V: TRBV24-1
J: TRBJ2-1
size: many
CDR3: ATSDPPSGDNEQF

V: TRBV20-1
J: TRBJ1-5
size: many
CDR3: SARDRGGQPQH

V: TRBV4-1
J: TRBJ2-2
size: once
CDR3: ASSQSHQTRRANTGELF

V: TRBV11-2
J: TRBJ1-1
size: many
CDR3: ASSLDLRTEAF

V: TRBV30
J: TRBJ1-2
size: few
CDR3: AWTPRGRLWGGYT

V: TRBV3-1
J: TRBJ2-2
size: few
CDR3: ASSQGPGQNTGELF

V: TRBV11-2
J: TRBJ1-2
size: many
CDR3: ASTRTGDGYT

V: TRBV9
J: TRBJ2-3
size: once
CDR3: ASSVADRTPDAQY

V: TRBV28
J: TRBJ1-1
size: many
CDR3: ASTTLGDPEAF

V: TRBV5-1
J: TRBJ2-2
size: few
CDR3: ASSLAPQGDVTGELF

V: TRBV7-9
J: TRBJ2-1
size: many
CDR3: ASRPWGGTPYNEQF

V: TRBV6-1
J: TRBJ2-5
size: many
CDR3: ASSASPRRAETQY

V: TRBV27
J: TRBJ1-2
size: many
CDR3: ASSLEGRGYT

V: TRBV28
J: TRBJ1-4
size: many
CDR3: ASSSDRTPANEKLF